Each of the 27 T cell receptor beta chains below was sequenced from the same sample in a study of blood T cell repertoires in COVID-19. Here immunoSEQ multiplex PCR was the method, and the copy in TCRdb shows in-frame clones only, minus some. The sample records approximately 360,000 clones, nearly 90% being singletons. Input material: peripheral blood. These TCRs come from a man aged 18 to 29 with active or convalescent COVID-19.

The chain couples TRBV9 to TRBJ1-4; tentatively, D is TRBD1 (6 bases). Trimming pared 3 bases from V and 7 bases from J, leaving 19 bases between. CDR1 SGDLS and CDR2 YYNGEE come from the germline V gene. The CDR3 contains 16 residues. The CDR3 DNA reads as TGTGCCAGCAGCGCACAGACGGGGGGCATAGGTGAAAAACTGTTTTTT. It yields the protein CASSAQTGGIGEKLFF.

V is TRBV9 and J is TRBJ2-3; 7 nucleotides agree with TRBD2. After removal of 1 base from V and 3 bases from J, the junction contained 5 bases not matched to a gene. Germline CDR1 and CDR2: SGDLS and YYNGEE. There are 15 residues in the CDR3. CDR3 in DNA: TGTGCCAGCAGCGTACAGGGCGGGAGAACAGATACGCAGTATTTT. Translated: CASSVQGGRTDTQYF.

This clone has a single count. This chain connects TRBV5-6 to TRBJ2-1; 7 bases agree with TRBD1. This CDR3 has 13 amino acids. The J segment lost 9 bases and the V segment lost 4 bases, leaving 7 bases of the junction unmatched. The germline CDR1 and CDR2 sequences are SGHDT and YYEEEE. The CDR3: CASSTLQGFEQFF. CDR3 bases: TGTGCCAGCAGCACATTACAGGGGTTTGAGCAGTTCTTC.

With regard to this clone: The sample contains more than one DNA sequence encoding this CDR3. This rearrangement joins TRBV28 to TRBJ1-4, with D unresolved. The CDR3 has 15 residues. Trimming took off 3 bases at V and 0 bases at J, with 8 bases between the two ends. Germline loops: CDR1 MDHEN, CDR2 SYDVKM. CDR3 in DNA: TGTGCCAGCAGTTTGGGCGGGGCAACTAATGAAAAACTGTTTTTT. Its translation: CASSLGGATNEKLFF. Full variable domain (rest looked up from reference TRBV28 and TRBJ1-4): DVKVTQSSRYLVKRTGEKVFLECVQDMDHENMFWYRQDPGLGLRLIYFSYDVKMKEKGDIPEGYSVSREKKERFSLILESASTNQTSMYLCASSLGGATNEKLFFGSGTQLSVL.

The CDR3 spells CASSSGQGAGEKLFF. In nucleotides, the CDR3 is TGCGCCAGCAGCTCGGGACAGGGCGCGGGTGAAAAACTGTTTTTT. The chain is built from TRBV5-1 and TRBJ1-4, with 9 bases identical to TRBD1. The CDR3 has 15 amino acids. CDR1 and CDR2 from the germline V gene are SGHRS and YFSETQ. With V trimmed by 3 bases and J by 7 bases, 7 bases remained unmatched.

This chain uses TRBV28 with TRBJ1-5; D uncertain. V shed 7 bases and J shed 5 bases, with 9 bases lying between them. The CDR3 covers 12 residues. Germline V lookup: CDR1 MDHEN, CDR2 SYDVKM. DNA for the CDR3: TGTGCCAGCACCAACGGTCATCAGCCCCAGCATTTT. It specifies CASTNGHQPQHF. Supplemented by reference TRBV28 and TRBJ1-5, the full variable domain reads DVKVTQSSRYLVKRTGEKVFLECVQDMDHENMFWYRQDPGLGLRLIYFSYDVKMKEKGDIPEGYSVSREKKERFSLILESASTNQTSMYLCASTNGHQPQHFGDGTRLSIL.

The CDR3 is CASSNTKQGGPATEAFF. As DNA, the CDR3 is TGTGCCAGCAGCAACACAAAACAGGGGGGTCCGGCCACTGAAGCTTTCTTT. This chain uses TRBV21-1 with TRBJ1-1; no check of the table's D call, TRBD1, against the DNA was made. TRBV21-1 is reported as a pseudogene. The CDR3 is 17 amino acids.

Written as DNA, the CDR3 is TGTGCCAGCAGCTTAGTGGGGGGGGTTGTAGATACGCAGTATTTT. It is translated as CASSLVGGVVDTQYF. The rearrangement joins TRBV11-2 to TRBJ2-3; TRBD2 matches at 7 bases. This CDR3 has 15 residues. V lost 1 base, J lost 5 bases, and 6 bases stayed unmatched. Germline CDR1 and CDR2: SGHAT and FQNNGV.

This sequence joins TRBV7-6 and TRBJ2-3; 8 nucleotides match TRBD1. In germline, CDR1 is SGHVS, CDR2 FNYEAQ. The CDR3 extends over 15 amino acids. The V and J ends lost 5 bases and 3 bases, in that order; junction bases with no gene match: 7. The CDR3 loop is CASSPYRGATDTQYF. CDR3 bases: TGTGCCAGCAGCCCATACAGGGGGGCAACAGATACGCAGTATTTT.

The chain links TRBV6-2 or TRBV6-3 to TRBJ2-2, with D perhaps TRBD2 (5 bases). Germline CDR1 and CDR2: MNHEY and SVGEGT. V was pared by 2 bases and J by 6 bases, with 7 bases between. This CDR3 contains 13 residues. CDR3 bases: TGTGCCAGCAGTTACGAGGGTCCCGGGGAGCTGTTTTTT. Translation: CASSYEGPGELFF.

The chain uses TRBV7-9 and TRBJ1-6; the D is unclear. The CDR3 contains 15 residues. Trimming took 3 bases from V and 7 from J, leaving 13 bases between them. Germline lookup yields CDR1 SEHNR and CDR2 FQNEAQ (reference sequence). The CDR3 loop reads CASSLTGLVNSPLHF. CDR3 DNA sequence: TGTGCCAGCAGCTTGACGGGTTTAGTAAATTCACCCCTCCACTTT.

The rearrangement joins TRBV7-7 to TRBJ2-2; TRBD2 matches 9 bases. V gave up 3 bases and J gave up 3 bases; unmatched junction bases: 2. Germline lookup yields CDR1 SSHAT and CDR2 FNYEAQ (reference sequence). CDR3 length: 15 residues. This CDR3 is CASSLGGGDTGELFF. CDR3 bases: TGTGCCAGCAGCTTGGGCGGGGGGGACACCGGGGAGCTGTTTTTT.

V is TRBV6-1 and J is TRBJ1-1; D perhaps matches TRBD1 (5 bases). This CDR3 has 16 residues. V was cut by 3 bases and J by 3 bases, with 17 bases left in between. CDR1 MNHNS and CDR2 SASEGT come from the germline V gene. The CDR3 coding sequence is TGTGCCAGCAGTGACAATACCCCAGGAGGGGACACTGAAGCTTTCTTT. Protein product: CASSDNTPGGDTEAFF.

The chain carries TRBV2 and TRBJ2-7, with 7 nucleotides matching TRBD1. The CDR3 has 14 amino acids. V lost 6 bases, J lost 4 bases, and 9 bases stayed unmatched. Germline CDR1 reads SNHLY; CDR2 reads FYNNEI. The CDR3 DNA reads as TGTGCCAGCAGGTCCGGGACAGACAAATACGAGCAGTACTTC. Translated, it gives CASRSGTDKYEQYF.

Worth noting for this clone: This sample includes further DNA sequences coding for the same CDR3. The V gene is TRBV6-5, the J gene TRBJ1-5; 7 bases agree with TRBD1. Germline V CDR1 and CDR2: MNHEY, SVGAGI. The CDR3 runs 16 residues. Germline trimming cut 3 bases from V and 5 bases from J; bases unmatched to any gene: 10. Here the CDR3 reads CASSYIRGLGDQPQHF. For the CDR3, the DNA is TGTGCCAGCAGTTATATAAGGGGGCTTGGGGATCAGCCCCAGCATTTT.

This clone was observed a handful of times. CDR3 DNA: TGTGCCAGCAGTTCGACAGTGGGGTATCATGGCTACACCTTC. This encodes CASSSTVGYHGYTF. The gene calls are TRBV6-5 and TRBJ1-2, with D maybe TRBD1 (5 bases). The CDR3 has 14 amino acids. CDR1 and CDR2 (germline): MNHEY, SVGAGI. The V end was cut by 4 bases, the J end by 6 bases, with 15 bases between.

The J gene is TRBJ2-7, the V gene TRBV6-5; 7 bases are shared with TRBD1. The V gene's germline CDR1 is MNHEY and CDR2 SVGAGI. The ends lost 0 bases at V and 9 bases at J; junction bases unmatched: 5. There are 13 residues in the CDR3. CDR3 amino acids: CASSYSDRVPQYF. The CDR3 coding sequence is TGTGCCAGCAGTTACTCCGACAGGGTTCCGCAGTACTTC.

V gene TRBV27 combines with J gene TRBJ2-7; 9 bases are a match to TRBD1. There are 14 residues in the CDR3. After removal of 6 bases from V and 7 bases from J, the junction contained 10 bases not matched to a gene. Per germline, CDR1 MNHEY and CDR2 SMNVEV (reference sequence). The CDR3 region is CASRRGDRVGEQYF. The CDR3 DNA reads as TGTGCCAGCAGACGGGGGGACAGGGTGGGTGAGCAGTACTTC.

This clone was seen a few times. The V gene is TRBV19, the J gene TRBJ1-5; D gene unclear. Trimming left V 6 bases short and J 9 bases short, with 12 bases between. The CDR3 is made up of 12 amino acids. Germline V gives CDR1 LNHDA, CDR2 SQIVND (reference sequence). CDR3 nucleotides: TGTGCCAGTAGGGCGGGCCTCCGGCCCCAGCATTTT. Translated, it gives CASRAGLRPQHF.

The chain uses TRBV28 and TRBJ1-2; 9 nucleotides line up with TRBD1. This CDR3 comprises 15 residues. With V trimmed by 7 bases and J by 4 bases, 10 bases remained unmatched. Germline values: CDR1 MDHEN, CDR2 SYDVKM. CDR3 DNA sequence: TGTGCCAGCACGCAATCACAGGGGGCTGGCTATGGCTACACCTTC. Its protein is CASTQSQGAGYGYTF.

The V call is TRBV29-1, the J call TRBJ2-6; tentative D call: TRBD1 (6 bases). V dropped 1 base and J dropped 12 bases, with 13 bases sitting between them. Germline CDR1 and CDR2: SQVTM and ANQGSEA. CDR3 length: 13 amino acids. CDR3 coding DNA: TGCAGCGTTGAAGGGACAGAGGTAGGCGTCCTGACTTTC. This translates into CSVEGTEVGVLTF. The entire variable domain, with the rest obtained from reference TRBV29-1 and TRBJ2-6, is as follows: SAVISQKPSRDICQRGTSLTIQCQVDSQVTMMFWYRQQPGQSLTLIATANQGSEATYESGFVIDKFPISRPNLTFSTLTVSNMSPEDSSIYLCSVEGTEVGVLTFGAGSRLTVL.

This chain joins TRBV7-2 and TRBJ1-2, with D tentatively TRBD1 (5 bases). The CDR3 spans 18 residues. The germline V gene has CDR1 SGHTA and CDR2 FQGNSA. Trimming stripped 2 bases from V and 0 bases from J, with 19 bases between. DNA for the CDR3: TGTGCCAGCAGCTTAAGGAGGGGAGGGTACTTCGCTAACTATGGCTACACCTTC. The encoded protein is CASSLRRGGYFANYGYTF.

The rearrangement joins TRBV11-2 to TRBJ2-5, with 12 bases aligning to TRBD2. J was trimmed by 1 base and V by 4 bases; bases with no gene match: 4. The length of the CDR3 is 16 residues. Germline V gene data show CDR1 as SGHAT and CDR2 as FQNNGV. In DNA, the CDR3 is TGTGCCAGCAGCTCGACTAGCGGGAGTCGCCAAGAGACCCAGTACTTC. It codes for CASSSTSGSRQETQYF.

This rearrangement joins TRBV28 to TRBJ1-5; tentatively, D is TRBD1 (5 bases). CDR1 and CDR2 (germline): MDHEN, SYDVKM. The CDR3 runs 14 residues. V was trimmed by 3 bases and J by 9 bases, leaving 15 bases between them. CDR3 coding DNA: TGTGCCAGCAGTTTCCGTGGGGCCGGACGGCCCCAGCATTTT. This gives the protein CASSFRGAGRPQHF.

This clone occurred a few times. The rearrangement joins TRBV15 to TRBJ2-1; 11 nucleotides match TRBD2. Germline V gene sequence: CDR1 LNHNV, CDR2 YYDKDF (reference sequence). The CDR3 is 17 amino acids. V dropped 0 bases and J dropped 4; count of bases not matched to a gene: 5. Here the CDR3 reads CATSRERGLAVYNEQFF. As DNA, the CDR3 is TGTGCCACCAGCAGAGAAAGGGGACTAGCGGTTTACAATGAGCAGTTCTTC.

This chain joins TRBV4-1 and TRBJ1-1; 7 bases match TRBD1. This CDR3 contains 19 residues. The germline V gene has CDR1 MGHRA and CDR2 YSYEKL. Trimming cost V 0 bases and J 0 bases; bases outside gene matches: 13. This CDR3 is CASSQELNRGRTMNTEAFF. The CDR3 region has the DNA TGCGCCAGCAGCCAAGAGCTCAACAGGGGCCGAACCATGAACACTGAAGCTTTCTTT.

The gene calls are TRBV6-5 and TRBJ1-4, with 8 bases that match TRBD1. Trimming cost V 8 bases and J 4 bases; bases outside gene matches: 3. This CDR3 contains 13 residues. The germline V gene has CDR1 MNHEY and CDR2 SVGAGI. CDR3 region: CASRTGFNEKLFF. The DNA for the CDR3 is TGTGCCAGCCGGACAGGGTTTAATGAAAAACTGTTTTTT.